This entry is about one T cell receptor (beta chain). After removal of 3 bases from V and 8 bases from J, the junction contained 11 bases not matched to a gene. Germline values: CDR1 KGHDR, CDR2 SFDVKD. This CDR3 has 18 residues. Study processing details: How many nucleated cells were present was estimated from reference gene primer amplification. Sequencing used immunoSEQ multiplex PCR; TCRdb keeps in-frame clones, though not all of them. From that table come the V and J calls and clone size; the DNA was used to work out D and trimming. The repertoire holds nearly 200,000 clones, nearly 90% seen once, with 5.5% to 7% in the top ten. The source of the sample is a study of blood T cell repertoires in COVID-19. Across the study: The cDNA or gDNA used as material had been derived from T cells, B-cell-depleted T cells, or PBMCs.

The sequence derives from a woman aged 40-49 years who had recovered from COVID-19. The chain combines TRBV24-1 with TRBJ2-1; 14 nucleotides line up with TRBD2. The sequencing sample was made of peripheral blood. DNA for the CDR3: TGTGCCACCAGTGATGGGGGACTAGCGGGAGTAGTGTTAGATGAGCAGTTCTTC. Protein: CATSDGGLAGVVLDEQFF.